What follows describes a single T cell receptor (beta chain). What it binds is unknown. The sample belongs to a study of cytomegalovirus exposure and HLA in healthy donors. Study-wide points: For most TCR beta V segments, an earlier analysis put the productive rate at about 90% or about 30% of the time. An Asian-associated ancestry cluster reportedly showed fewer N-insertions than the roughly 700-donor mean in a later analysis.

The donors, nominally healthy at sampling, likely had unrecorded immune exposures. Germline V lookup: CDR1 SQVTM, CDR2 ANQGSEA. Trimming pared 2 bases from V and 2 bases from J, leaving 7 bases between. The CDR3 is 12 residues long. It was with 60 Vbeta and 13 Jbeta primers that the PCR ran. Produced via immunoSEQ multiplex PCR; TCRdb's table is partial and in-frame only. The data show over 150,000 clones, with around 84% seen just once and 5.6% held by the top ten. The sequenced sample consisted of PBMCs. This clonotype was obtained from a woman between 40 and 50 years old in good health and CMV-seropositive. J is TRBJ2-7 and V is TRBV29-1; TRBD1 is a possible D gene (5 bases). This CDR3 is CSVELDTYEQYF. CDR3 bases: TGCAGCGTTGAACTGGACACCTACGAGCAGTACTTC.